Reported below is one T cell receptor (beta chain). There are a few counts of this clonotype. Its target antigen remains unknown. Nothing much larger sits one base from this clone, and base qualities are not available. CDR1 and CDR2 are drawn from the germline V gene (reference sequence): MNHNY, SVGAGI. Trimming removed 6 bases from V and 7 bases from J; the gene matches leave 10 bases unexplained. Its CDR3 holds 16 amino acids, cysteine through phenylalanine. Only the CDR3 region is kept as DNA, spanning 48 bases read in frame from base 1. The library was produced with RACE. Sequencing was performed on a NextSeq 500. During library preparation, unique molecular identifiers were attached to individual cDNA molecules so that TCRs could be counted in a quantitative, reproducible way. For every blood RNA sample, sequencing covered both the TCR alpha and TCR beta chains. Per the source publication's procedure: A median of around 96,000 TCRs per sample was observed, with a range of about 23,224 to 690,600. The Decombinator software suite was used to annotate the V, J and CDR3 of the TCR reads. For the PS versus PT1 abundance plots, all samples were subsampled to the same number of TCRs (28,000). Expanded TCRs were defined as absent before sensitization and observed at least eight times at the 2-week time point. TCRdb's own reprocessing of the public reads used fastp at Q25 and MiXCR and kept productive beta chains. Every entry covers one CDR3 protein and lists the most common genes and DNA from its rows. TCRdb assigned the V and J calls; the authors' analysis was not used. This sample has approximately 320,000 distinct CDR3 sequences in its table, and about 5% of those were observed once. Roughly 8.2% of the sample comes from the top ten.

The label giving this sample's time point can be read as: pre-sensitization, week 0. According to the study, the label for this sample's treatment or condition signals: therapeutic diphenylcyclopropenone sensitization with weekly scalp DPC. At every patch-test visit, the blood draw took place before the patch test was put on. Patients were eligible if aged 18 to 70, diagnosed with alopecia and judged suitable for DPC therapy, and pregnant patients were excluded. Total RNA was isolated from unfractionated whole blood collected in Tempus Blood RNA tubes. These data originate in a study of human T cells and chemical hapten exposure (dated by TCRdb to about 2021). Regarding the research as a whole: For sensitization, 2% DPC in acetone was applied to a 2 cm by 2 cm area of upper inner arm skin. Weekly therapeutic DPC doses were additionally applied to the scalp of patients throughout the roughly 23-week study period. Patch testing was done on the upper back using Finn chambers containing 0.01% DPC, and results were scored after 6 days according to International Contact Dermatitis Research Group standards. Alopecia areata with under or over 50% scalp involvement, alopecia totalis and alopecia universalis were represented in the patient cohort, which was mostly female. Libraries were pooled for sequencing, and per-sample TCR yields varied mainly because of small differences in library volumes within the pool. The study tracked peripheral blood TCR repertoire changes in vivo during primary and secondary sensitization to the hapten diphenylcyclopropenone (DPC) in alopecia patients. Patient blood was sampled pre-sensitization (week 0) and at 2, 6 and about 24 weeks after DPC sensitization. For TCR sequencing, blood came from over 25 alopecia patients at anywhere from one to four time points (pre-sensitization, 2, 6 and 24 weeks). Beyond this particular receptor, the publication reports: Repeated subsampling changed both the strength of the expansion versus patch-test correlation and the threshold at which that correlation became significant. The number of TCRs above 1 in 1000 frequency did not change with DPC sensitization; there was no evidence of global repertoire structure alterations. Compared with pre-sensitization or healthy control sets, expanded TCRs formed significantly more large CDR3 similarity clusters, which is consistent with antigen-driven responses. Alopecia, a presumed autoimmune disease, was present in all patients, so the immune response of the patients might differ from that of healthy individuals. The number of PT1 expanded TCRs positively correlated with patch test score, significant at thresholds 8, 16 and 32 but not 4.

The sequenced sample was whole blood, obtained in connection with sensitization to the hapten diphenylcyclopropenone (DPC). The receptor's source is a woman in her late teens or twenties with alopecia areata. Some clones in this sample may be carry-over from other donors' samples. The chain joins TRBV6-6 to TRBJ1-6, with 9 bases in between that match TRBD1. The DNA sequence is TGTGCCAGCAGAAGGGACAGGGACCCTCCGAATTCACCCCTCCACTTT. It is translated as CASRRDRDPPNSPLHF.